This TCR beta chain was captured by sequencing in a study of T cells in Graves' hyperthyroidism and ophthalmopathy. V was shortened by 5 bases and J by 10 bases, with 6 bases between the two germline ends. Looked up from germline, CDR1 is MDHEN and CDR2 is SYDVKM. The CDR3 loop spans 10 amino acids. Authors of the study amplified TCR beta CDR3 regions from RNA transcripts. During a first-round RT-PCR of the TCR CDR3, the HTBI primer set was used. From the multiplex PCR reads, TCRdb called clonotypes with MiXCR, one entry per CDR3 protein. The repertoire has some 760,000 distinct CDR3 sequences, about 15% of them found once; the top ten carry 10%. This clonotype was detected many times.

The sequenced material came from blood. This clonotype originated in a woman aged 18-30 years with Graves' hyperthyroidism. The rearrangement links TRBV28 to TRBJ2-1; D unclear. The CDR3, as DNA: TGTGCCAGCAGTCGGCAAGAGCAGTTCTTC. Encoded protein: CASSRQEQFF.